This TCR beta chain was found in a study of T-cell memory formation after mild COVID-19. Study observations and caveats: The appearance of some responding clones in pre-infection memory suggested that cross-reactive memory joined. Contracting clones from day 15 to 85 showed balanced CD4/CD8; later expanders favored CD4+. Clones that contracted clustered mainly in CM and EM if CD4+ and in EMRA if CD8+.

This clonotype was detected a few times. What it recognizes is unknown. Germline and junction disagree at one end, which may indicate a read error. Germline V CDR1 and CDR2: SSHAT, FNYEAQ (reference sequence). The CDR3 spans 18 residues. TCRdb itself ran the 5' RACE reads through MiXCR, one entry per CDR3 protein. The sample records 150,000 to 200,000 distinct CDR3 sequences, over 20% being singletons. Material for sequencing was PBMCs or a T cell subset sorted from them (not recorded which). V usage is TRBV7-7 and J usage is TRBJ2-1; 9 bases are shared with TRBD2. The TCR comes from an adult woman who had mild COVID-19 (a few samples of this study predate the infection). Cell type and time point are not known. The CDR3 here is CASSLAVPGAGGDNEQFF. The CDR3 nucleotides are TGTGCTAGCAGCTTAGCGGTCCCAGGGGCGGGAGGGGACAATGAGCAGTTCTTC.